The next 4 T cell receptor beta chains were all read from a single sample in a study of T cell responses to AZD1222 COVID-19 vaccine. Repertoires were generated with immunoSEQ multiplex PCR, while TCRdb's copy carries only in-frame clones and drops some. Among more than 95,000 clones listed, approximately 90% were seen once. The sample consisted of peripheral blood, taken on day 0 of AZD1222 vaccination. The receptors stem from an adult in good health.

The J gene is TRBJ1-4, the V gene TRBV6-6, with 8 bases aligning to TRBD1. CDR1 is MNHNY, CDR2 SVGAGI, per germline (reference sequence). Trimming removed 7 bases from V and 4 bases from J; junction bases left unmatched: 5. The CDR3 is made up of 14 amino acids. The CDR3 nucleotides are TGTGCCAGCAACGGACAGGGTTTTAATGAAAAACTGTTTTTT. Amino acids: CASNGQGFNEKLFF.

This chain joins TRBV5-6 and TRBJ2-1; D remains unclear. CDR1 is SGHDT and CDR2 is YYEEEE in the germline V gene. This CDR3 has 16 residues. V lost 4 bases, J lost 0 bases, and 14 bases lay in between. CDR3 DNA sequence: TGTGCCAGCAGCCCCGTCTCCCCTAGCTCCTACAATGAGCAGTTCTTC. Translating it yields CASSPVSPSSYNEQFF.

The V gene is TRBV7-6, the J gene TRBJ2-7, with D hard to call. This CDR3 spans 18 amino acids. Germline loops: CDR1 SGHVS, CDR2 FNYEAQ. Between the trimmed V and J ends, which lost 2 bases and 2 bases, there was a span of 22 bases. CDR3 coding DNA: TGTGCCAGCAGCTTAAGGGTAGTGACGCCCCGCCCCCCCTACGAGCAGTACTTC. This translates into CASSLRVVTPRPPYEQYF.

This clone was seen a handful of times. The chain combines TRBV20-1 with TRBJ2-3; D is unclear. This CDR3 is 11 amino acids long. V shed 6 bases and J shed 7 bases, with 11 bases lying between them. Germline-derived CDR1 and CDR2 are DFQATT and SNEGSKA (reference sequence). In DNA, the CDR3 is TGCAGTGCCCATTACGTGTATACGCAGTATTTT. This codes for CSAHYVYTQYF.